Here is one T cell receptor (beta chain) with its context. Its antigen is unknown. The data are from a study of CXCR3-negative and CXCR3-positive naive CD8 T cells. cDNA libraries for TRB were generated by 5' RACE incorporating UMI labels. Reprocessing the 5' RACE reads, TCRdb reports a single entry for every CDR3 protein and omits DNA. There are 150,000 or so distinct CDR3 sequences in the sample, with nearly 0.5% held by the top ten. Study-level findings and limits: Much lower diversity was found in memory CD8+ cells, while both naive subsets had comparably high diversity.

CD45RO-CCR7+CD27+CD95- expression identified naive CD8+ T cells. The CDR3 consists of 16 residues. Germline V CDR1 and CDR2: KGHDR, SFDVKD. The chain combines TRBV24-1 with TRBJ2-2; without DNA, the TCRdb call of TRBD2 cannot be checked. Sample: naive CXCR3- CD8+ T cells from blood. This sample's subset: CD45RO-CCR7+CD27+CD95- naive CD8+ T cells lacking CXCR3 (TNR3-). The source of this sequence is a human donor in good health. Some clones in this sample may be carry-over from other donors' samples. CDR3: CATSDSLAGASGELFF.